The 24 T cell receptor beta chains in this list originate from one sample, sequenced in a study of shared clonotypes between healthy human individuals. Assay used: immunoSEQ multiplex PCR; TCRdb lists only in-frame clones, some missing. The sample has hundreds of thousands of clones; around two thirds are singletons. The sample comprised memory CD4+ T cells sorted from blood. Subset here: CD45RA-negative fraction. These receptors all stem from a woman aged 25-40 years in good health.

The chain joins TRBV6-5 to TRBJ2-7, with D unresolved. Germline CDR1 is MNHEY and CDR2 is SVGAGI. With 0 bases removed from V and 0 bases from J, the gap between germline ends came to 9 bases. The CDR3 has 15 amino acids. The CDR3 is CASSYSSTSSYEQYF. The CDR3 bases are TGTGCCAGCAGTTACTCGAGTACAAGCTCCTACGAGCAGTACTTC.

Concerning this clone itself: Other nucleotide sequences from this sample produce the same CDR3. The V and J genes are TRBV5-1 and TRBJ2-1, with a tentative D call TRBD1 (7 bases). The CDR3 runs to 14 residues. V lost 5 bases and J lost 6, with 15 bases in between. The germline V gene encodes CDR1 SGHRS and CDR2 YFSETQ. The CDR3 loop reads CASSPGTAGNEQFF. DNA for the CDR3: TGCGCCAGCAGTCCCGGGACAGCGGGCAATGAGCAGTTCTTC. The full variable domain, its missing parts supplied by reference TRBV5-1 and TRBJ2-1, is KAGVTQTPRYLIKTRGQQVTLSCSPISGHRSVSWYQQTPGQGLQFLFEYFSETQRNKGNFPGRFSGRQFSNSRSEMNVSTLELGDSALYLCASSPGTAGNEQFFGPGTRLTVL.

The chain recombines TRBV28 with TRBJ1-4; D is perhaps TRBD1 (5 bases). This CDR3 spans 14 amino acids. With 5 bases removed from V and 5 bases from J, the gap between germline ends came to 12 bases. The germline gives CDR1 MDHEN, CDR2 SYDVKM. The DNA of the CDR3 is TGTGCCAGCAGTAAAAGCAGGGTAAATGAAAAACTGTTTTTT. Protein: CASSKSRVNEKLFF.

The rearrangement joins TRBV19 to TRBJ1-5, with D uncertain. The germline V gene encodes CDR1 LNHDA and CDR2 SQIVND (reference sequence). The V gene lost 6 bases and the J gene lost 0 bases, with 18 bases spanning the gap. The CDR3 has 17 residues. For the CDR3, the DNA is TGTGCCAGTAGATCCTTGGGCGATGGGTATAGCAATCAGCCCCAGCATTTT. Protein: CASRSLGDGYSNQPQHF.

This chain joins TRBV6-6 and TRBJ2-7; 9 nucleotides align to TRBD2. Germline CDR1 is MNHNY and CDR2 is SVGAGI (reference sequence). This CDR3 region has 16 residues. V was clipped by 2 bases and J by 4 bases; unmatched bases: 9. The CDR3 sequence is CASSYPGASGIYEQYF. The CDR3 nucleotides read TGTGCCAGCAGTTACCCGGGGGCTAGCGGGATTTACGAGCAGTACTTC.

The rearrangement links TRBV5-1 to TRBJ2-7; 10 bases agree with TRBD2. This CDR3 has 15 residues. V was pared by 4 bases and J by 4 bases, with 8 bases of the junction left unmatched. Germline CDR1 and CDR2: SGHRS and YFSETQ. DNA for the CDR3: TGCGCCAGCAGCACAGAGCGGGAGGGCCGTTACGAGCAGTACTTC. Encoded protein: CASSTEREGRYEQYF.

This clone was counted a single time. The genes are TRBV4-2 and TRBJ2-3; perhaps TRBD1 as D (5 bases). V lost 3 bases and J lost 4, with 8 bases in between. CDR3 length: 13 amino acids. Per germline, CDR1 LGHNA and CDR2 YNFKEQ. The CDR3 nucleotides are TGTGCCAGCAGCCAGGACAAGTCAGATACGCAGTATTTT. It codes for CASSQDKSDTQYF.

The chain has TRBV7-2 and TRBJ2-7, with TRBD2 matching 10 bases. J gave up 6 bases and V 2 bases, and 4 bases lay outside the gene matches. Germline CDR1 is SGHTA and CDR2 is FQGNSA. The CDR3 totals 14 residues. The CDR3 DNA reads TGTGCCAGCAGCTTAAGCCTAGCGGGAGTCGAGCAGTACTTC. This gives the protein CASSLSLAGVEQYF.

The genes are TRBV28 and TRBJ1-2; D unclear. V was pared by 7 bases and J by 4 bases, with 19 bases between. The germline V gene encodes CDR1 MDHEN and CDR2 SYDVKM. There are 15 residues in the CDR3. This CDR3 is CASTLASRSSYGYTF. The CDR3 DNA follows: TGTGCCAGCACCCTAGCGAGTAGGAGCAGCTATGGCTACACCTTC.

This chain connects TRBV27 to TRBJ2-7; 14 bases match TRBD2. The germline CDR1 and CDR2 sequences are MNHEY and SMNVEV (reference sequence). The CDR3 is made up of 19 amino acids. Losses at the gene ends were 5 bases for V and 0 bases for J; bases not matched to a gene: 12. CDR3 in DNA: TGTGCCAGCAGTCGGTTTTCCGGGACTAGCGGGAGAAACTCCTACGAGCAGTACTTC. Translation gives CASSRFSGTSGRNSYEQYF.

There are a few counts of this clone. The V call is TRBV29-1, the J call TRBJ1-2, with D uncertain. This CDR3 comprises 12 residues. Germline CDR1 and CDR2: SQVTM and ANQGSEA. V gave up 3 bases and J gave up 2 bases, with 7 bases separating them. The CDR3 spells CSVDSLNYGYTF. CDR3 coding DNA: TGCAGCGTTGACTCGCTAAACTATGGCTACACCTTC. Together with reference TRBV29-1 and TRBJ1-2, the CDR3 gives the full variable domain: SAVISQKPSRDICQRGTSLTIQCQVDSQVTMMFWYRQQPGQSLTLIATANQGSEATYESGFVIDKFPISRPNLTFSTLTVSNMSPEDSSIYLCSVDSLNYGYTFGSGTRLTVV.

This clone was counted many times. This chain links TRBV2 with TRBJ2-3, with TRBD2 identical over 7 bases. Unmatched junction bases numbered 7, after V lost 4 bases and J lost 3 bases. Germline V gene sequence: CDR1 SNHLY, CDR2 FYNNEI. This CDR3 has 15 amino acids. The CDR3 coding sequence is TGTGCCAGCAGTGGCATAGCGGGTTGGACAGATACGCAGTATTTT. Translated: CASSGIAGWTDTQYF.

Turning to this clone: The identical CDR3 is also encoded by other nucleotide sequences in the sample. The gene calls are TRBV27 and TRBJ2-1; 8 positions agree with TRBD2. Trimming at V came to 1 base and at J to 4 bases, leaving 3 bases not matched to a gene. Germline lookup yields CDR1 MNHEY and CDR2 SMNVEV (reference sequence). The CDR3 is made up of 15 amino acids. CDR3 residues: CASSLWGLGYNEQFF. The CDR3 DNA reads TGTGCCAGCAGTTTATGGGGACTAGGGTACAATGAGCAGTTCTTC.

This rearrangement joins TRBV6-5 to TRBJ2-1, with D possibly being TRBD2 (5 bases). CDR3 size: 16 residues. The V gene's germline CDR1 is MNHEY and CDR2 SVGAGI. V was cut by 0 bases and J by 1 base, with 10 bases left in between. For the CDR3, the DNA is TGTGCCAGCAGTTACTCTCCGGGGAGATCCTACAATGAGCAGTTCTTC. Protein sequence: CASSYSPGRSYNEQFF.

The genes are TRBV6-4 and TRBJ2-1, with 7 bases matching TRBD2. The germline V gene has CDR1 MRHNA and CDR2 SNTAGT. After removal of 4 bases from V and 5 bases from J, the junction contained 5 bases not matched to a gene. This CDR3 is 14 amino acids long. The CDR3, as DNA: TGTGCCAGCAGTGTAACTAGCGCGAACAATGAGCAGTTCTTC. Translated, it gives CASSVTSANNEQFF.

This clone was seen more than once but under ten times. Other DNA sequences in this specimen translate into the identical CDR3. The J gene is TRBJ2-3, the V gene TRBV19; possible D gene TRBD1, 6 bases. V dropped 3 bases and J dropped 4 bases, with 8 bases sitting between them. The CDR3 covers 13 residues. Germline assignment: CDR1 LNHDA and CDR2 SQIVND (reference sequence). CDR3 in amino acids: CASSIPGADTQYF. CDR3 coding DNA: TGTGCCAGTAGTATTCCAGGGGCAGATACGCAGTATTTT.

Many counts were recorded for this clone. The sample has other DNA sequences that encode this CDR3 too. J is TRBJ2-2 and V is TRBV7-2; TRBD2 might be the D (6 bases). Trimming shortened V by 0 bases and J by 4 bases, and 6 bases separated the two germline ends. This CDR3 contains 14 residues. Germline CDR1 is SGHTA and CDR2 is FQGNSA. The CDR3 DNA follows: TGTGCCAGCAGCTTAGCGGGGGGCACCGGGGAGCTGTTTTTT. Amino acids: CASSLAGGTGELFF.

The J gene is TRBJ1-1, the V gene TRBV28, with D possibly being TRBD1 (5 bases). CDR3 length equals 15 residues. The germline V and J ends were trimmed by 5 bases and 6 bases, with 19 bases remaining between them. CDR1 is MDHEN and CDR2 is SYDVKM in the germline V gene. The CDR3 region has the DNA TGTGCCAGCAGTACTCCTCAGGGTTTCGGGCCTGAAGCTTTCTTT. As protein: CASSTPQGFGPEAFF.

The chain has TRBV18 and TRBJ2-7; 7 positions match TRBD2. CDR1 is KGHSH, CDR2 LQKENI, per germline. This CDR3 comprises 14 residues. Trimming removed 4 bases from V and 2 bases from J; junction bases left unmatched: 5. The CDR3 protein is CASSRGGSPYEQYF. CDR3 nucleotide sequence: TGTGCCAGCTCACGGGGCGGGAGCCCCTACGAGCAGTACTTC.

This clone has only a few counts. The chain combines TRBV21-1 with TRBJ2-7; no check of the table's D call, TRBD1, against the DNA was made. TRBV21-1 is a pseudogene. This CDR3 contains 14 residues. CDR3 amino acids: CASSRRDRAYEQYF. CDR3 DNA: TGTGCCAGCAGCAGACGGGACAGAGCCTACGAGCAGTACTTC.

The chain has TRBV7-9 and TRBJ1-5; TRBD1 aligns across 9 bases. Germline assignment: CDR1 SEHNR and CDR2 FQNEAQ (reference sequence). The CDR3 spans 14 residues. The junction had 6 bases not matched to a gene; V was cut back by 5 bases and J by 7 bases. CDR3 loop: CASSRDRDGQPQHF. The CDR3 coding sequence is TGTGCCAGCAGCCGGGACAGGGACGGCCAGCCCCAGCATTTT. Based on the CDR3 plus reference TRBV7-9 and TRBJ1-5, the full variable domain is DTGVSQNPRHKITKRGQNVTFRCDPISEHNRLYWYRQTLGQGPEFLTYFQNEAQLEKSRLLSDRFSAERPKGSFSTLEIQRTEQGDSAMYLCASSRDRDGQPQHFGDGTRLSIL.

This chain links TRBV6-4 with TRBJ2-2, with unresolved D. This CDR3 is built from 15 residues. V gave up 4 bases and J gave up 3 bases, with 12 bases separating them. Germline V gene data show CDR1 as MRHNA and CDR2 as SNTAGT. The CDR3 sequence is CASSASRADTGELFF. CDR3 DNA sequence: TGTGCCAGCAGTGCCTCACGGGCCGACACCGGGGAGCTGTTTTTT.

This rearrangement joins TRBV7-9 to TRBJ1-1; the D is unclear. The CDR3 sequence is 13 residues long. Germline V gives CDR1 SEHNR, CDR2 FQNEAQ (reference sequence). Trimming took off 5 bases at V and 0 bases at J, with 7 bases between the two ends. The CDR3 loop reads CASSLLMNTEAFF. CDR3 nucleotides: TGTGCCAGCAGCCTCCTCATGAACACTGAAGCTTTCTTT.

This clone has a handful of counts. This chain connects TRBV11-2 to TRBJ2-1; D gene ambiguous. Per the germline V gene, CDR1 is SGHAT and CDR2 is FQNNGV. The V gene lost 8 bases and the J gene lost 8 bases, with 10 bases spanning the gap. The CDR3 is made up of 11 amino acids. CDR3 nucleotides: TGTGCCAGCCGGTCCCGACATGAGCAGTTCTTC. Protein: CASRSRHEQFF. Full variable domain (outside the CDR3, taken from reference TRBV11-2 and TRBJ2-1): EAGVAQSPRYKIIEKRQSVAFWCNPISGHATLYWYQQILGQGPKLLIQFQNNGVVDDSQLPKDRFSAERLKGVDSTLKIQPAKLEDSAVYLCASRSRHEQFFGPGTRLTVL.